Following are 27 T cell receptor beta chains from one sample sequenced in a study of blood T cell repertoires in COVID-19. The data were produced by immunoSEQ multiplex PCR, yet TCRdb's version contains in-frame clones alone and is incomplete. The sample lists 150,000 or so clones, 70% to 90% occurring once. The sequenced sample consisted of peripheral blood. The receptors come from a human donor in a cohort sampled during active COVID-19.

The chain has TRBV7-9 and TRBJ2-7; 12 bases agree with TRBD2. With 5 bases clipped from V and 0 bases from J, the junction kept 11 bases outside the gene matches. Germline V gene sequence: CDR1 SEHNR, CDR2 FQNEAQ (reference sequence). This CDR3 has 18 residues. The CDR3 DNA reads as TGTGCCAGCAGCCCCACTAGCGGGAGGAGTCATAGCTCCTACGAGCAGTACTTC. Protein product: CASSPTSGRSHSSYEQYF.

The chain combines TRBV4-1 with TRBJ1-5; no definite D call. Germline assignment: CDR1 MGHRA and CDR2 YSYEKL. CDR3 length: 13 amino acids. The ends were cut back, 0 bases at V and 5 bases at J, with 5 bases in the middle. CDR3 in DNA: TGCGCCAGCAGCCAAGACCGGGATCAGCCCCAGCATTTT. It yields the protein CASSQDRDQPQHF.

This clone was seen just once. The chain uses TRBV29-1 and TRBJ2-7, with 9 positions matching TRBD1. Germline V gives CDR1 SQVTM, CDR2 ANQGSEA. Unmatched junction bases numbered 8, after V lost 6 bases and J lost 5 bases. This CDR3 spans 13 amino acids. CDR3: CSVGQGPYNEQYF. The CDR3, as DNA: TGCAGCGTGGGACAGGGCCCATATAACGAGCAGTACTTC.

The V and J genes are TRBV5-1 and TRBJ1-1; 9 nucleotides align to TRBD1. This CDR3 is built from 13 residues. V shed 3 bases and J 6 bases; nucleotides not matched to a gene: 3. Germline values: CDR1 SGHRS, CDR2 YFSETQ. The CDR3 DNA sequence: TGCGCCAGCAGCTGGGACAGGGAAGCTGAAGCTTTCTTT. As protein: CASSWDREAEAFF. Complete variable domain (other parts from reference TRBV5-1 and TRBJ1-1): KAGVTQTPRYLIKTRGQQVTLSCSPISGHRSVSWYQQTPGQGLQFLFEYFSETQRNKGNFPGRFSGRQFSNSRSEMNVSTLELGDSALYLCASSWDREAEAFFGQGTRLTVV.

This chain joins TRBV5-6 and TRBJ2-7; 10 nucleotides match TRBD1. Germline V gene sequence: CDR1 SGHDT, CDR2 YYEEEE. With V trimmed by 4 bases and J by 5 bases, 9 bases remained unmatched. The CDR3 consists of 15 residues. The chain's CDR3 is CASSADRGVSDEQYF. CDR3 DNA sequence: TGTGCCAGCAGCGCGGACAGGGGGGTTTCGGACGAGCAGTACTTC.

The CDR3 DNA sequence: TGTGCCAGCCGGCTGCGGACAGATACGCAGTATTTT. This encodes CASRLRTDTQYF. The genes are TRBV7-9 and TRBJ2-3, with D unclear. Deletions cut 8 bases from V and 3 bases from J, with 9 bases between. Germline V CDR1 and CDR2: SEHNR, FQNEAQ (reference sequence). This CDR3 contains 12 residues.

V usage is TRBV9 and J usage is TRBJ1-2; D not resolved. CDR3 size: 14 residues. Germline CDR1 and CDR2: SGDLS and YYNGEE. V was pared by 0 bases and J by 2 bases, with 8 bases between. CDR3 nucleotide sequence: TGTGCCAGCAGCGTAGCTACAGAAAACTATGGCTACACCTTC. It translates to CASSVATENYGYTF. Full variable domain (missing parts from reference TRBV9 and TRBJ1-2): DSGVTQTPKHLITATGQRVTLRCSPRSGDLSVYWYQQSLDQGLQFLIQYYNGEERAKGNILERFSAQQFPDLHSELNLSSLELGDSALYFCASSVATENYGYTFGSGTRLTVV.

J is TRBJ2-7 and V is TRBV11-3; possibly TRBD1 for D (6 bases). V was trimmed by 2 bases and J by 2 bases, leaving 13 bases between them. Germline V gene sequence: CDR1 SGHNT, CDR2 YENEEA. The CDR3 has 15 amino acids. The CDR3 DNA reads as TGTGCCAGCAGCTTACAGGGGCAGGGAGCCTACGAGCAGTACTTC. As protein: CASSLQGQGAYEQYF.

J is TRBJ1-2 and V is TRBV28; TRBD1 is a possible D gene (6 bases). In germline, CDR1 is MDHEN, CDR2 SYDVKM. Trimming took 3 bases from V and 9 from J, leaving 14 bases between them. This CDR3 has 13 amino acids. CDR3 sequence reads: CASSFPTGRSYTF. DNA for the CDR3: TGTGCCAGCAGTTTCCCGACAGGACGCAGCTACACCTTC.

The CDR3 coding sequence is TGTGCCAGCAGTTTGGGCCGAGGGGTAGCGGTCTACGAGCAGTACTTC. Translated: CASSLGRGVAVYEQYF. The chain employs TRBV28 and TRBJ2-7; D is perhaps TRBD2 (6 bases). Trimming cost V 3 bases and J 3 bases, with 18 bases left between them. Germline CDR1 reads MDHEN; CDR2 reads SYDVKM. The CDR3 covers 16 residues. Looking up the rest from reference TRBV28 and TRBJ2-7 gives the full variable domain: DVKVTQSSRYLVKRTGEKVFLECVQDMDHENMFWYRQDPGLGLRLIYFSYDVKMKEKGDIPEGYSVSREKKERFSLILESASTNQTSMYLCASSLGRGVAVYEQYFGPGTRLTVT.

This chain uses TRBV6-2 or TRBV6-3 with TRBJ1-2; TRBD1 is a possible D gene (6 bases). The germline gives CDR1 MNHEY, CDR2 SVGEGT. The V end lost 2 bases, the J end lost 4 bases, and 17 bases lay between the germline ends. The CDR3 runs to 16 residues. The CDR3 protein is CASSYEGGTAPYGYTF. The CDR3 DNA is TGTGCCAGCAGTTACGAAGGGGGTACGGCCCCCTATGGCTACACCTTC.

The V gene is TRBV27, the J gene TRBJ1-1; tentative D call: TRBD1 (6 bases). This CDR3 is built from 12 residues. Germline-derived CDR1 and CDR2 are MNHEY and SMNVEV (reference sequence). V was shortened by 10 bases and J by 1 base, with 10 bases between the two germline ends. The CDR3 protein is CATFRGNTEAFF. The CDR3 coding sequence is TGTGCCACTTTCAGGGGGAACACTGAAGCTTTCTTT.

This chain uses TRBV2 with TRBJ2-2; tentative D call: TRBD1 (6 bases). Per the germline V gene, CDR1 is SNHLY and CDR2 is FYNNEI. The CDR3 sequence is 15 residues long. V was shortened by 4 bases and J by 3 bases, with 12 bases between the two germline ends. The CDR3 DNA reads TGTGCCAGCAGTGCTCGGCCAGGGGACACCGGGGAGCTGTTTTTT. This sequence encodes CASSARPGDTGELFF.

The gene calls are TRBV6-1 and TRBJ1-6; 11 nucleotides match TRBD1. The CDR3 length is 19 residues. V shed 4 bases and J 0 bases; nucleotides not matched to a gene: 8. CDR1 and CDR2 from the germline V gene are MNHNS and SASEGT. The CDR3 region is CASSGRDRGSSSYNSPLHF. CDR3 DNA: TGTGCCAGCAGTGGTCGGGACAGGGGGTCTAGCTCCTATAATTCACCCCTCCACTTT.

The CDR3 spells CASSQGLAANEQFF. In DNA, the CDR3 is TGTGCCAGCAGCCAAGGGCTAGCGGCCAATGAGCAGTTCTTC. The chain joins TRBV3-1 (or the pseudogene TRBV3-2) to TRBJ2-1, with TRBD2 matching 7 bases. The CDR3 runs to 14 residues. The V gene's germline CDR1 is LGHDT and CDR2 YNNKEL (reference sequence). J lost 6 bases, V lost 1 base, and 3 bases had no gene match.

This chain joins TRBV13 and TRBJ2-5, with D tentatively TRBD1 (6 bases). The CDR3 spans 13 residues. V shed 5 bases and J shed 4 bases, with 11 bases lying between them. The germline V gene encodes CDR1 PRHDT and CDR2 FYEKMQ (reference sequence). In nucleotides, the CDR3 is TGTGCCAGCAGCAACAGGGTTTTAGAGACCCAGTACTTC. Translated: CASSNRVLETQYF.

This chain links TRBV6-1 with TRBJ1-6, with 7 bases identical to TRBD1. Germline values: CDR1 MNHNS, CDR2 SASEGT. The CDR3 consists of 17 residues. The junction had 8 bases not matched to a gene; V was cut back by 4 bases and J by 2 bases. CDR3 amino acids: CASSASEGGPYNSPLHF. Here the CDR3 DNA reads TGTGCCAGCAGTGCAAGCGAAGGGGGCCCCTATAATTCACCCCTCCACTTT.

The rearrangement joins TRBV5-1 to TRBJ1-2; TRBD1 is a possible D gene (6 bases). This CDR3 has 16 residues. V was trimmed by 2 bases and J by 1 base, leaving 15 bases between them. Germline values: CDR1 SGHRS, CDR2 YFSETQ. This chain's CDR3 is CASSFLVGQINYGYTF. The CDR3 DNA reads TGCGCCAGCAGCTTTCTGGTCGGACAGATTAACTATGGCTACACCTTC.

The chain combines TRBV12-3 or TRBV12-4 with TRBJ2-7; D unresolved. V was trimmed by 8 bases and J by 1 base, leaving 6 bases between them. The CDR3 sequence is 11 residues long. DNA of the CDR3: TGTGCCAGCCGTTCTTCCTACGAGCAGTACTTC. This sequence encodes CASRSSYEQYF.

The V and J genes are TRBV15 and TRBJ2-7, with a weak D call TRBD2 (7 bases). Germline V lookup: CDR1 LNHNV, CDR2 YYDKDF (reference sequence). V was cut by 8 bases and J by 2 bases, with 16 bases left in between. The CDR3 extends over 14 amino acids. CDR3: CATQEGGTAYEQYF. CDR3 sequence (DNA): TGTGCCACCCAAGAGGGGGGGACCGCCTACGAGCAGTACTTC.

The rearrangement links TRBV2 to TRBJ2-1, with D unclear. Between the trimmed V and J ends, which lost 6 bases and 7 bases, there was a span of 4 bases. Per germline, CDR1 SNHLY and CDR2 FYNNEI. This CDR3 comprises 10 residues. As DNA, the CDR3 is TGTGCCAGCAGCTTAAATGAGCAGTTCTTC. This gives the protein CASSLNEQFF.

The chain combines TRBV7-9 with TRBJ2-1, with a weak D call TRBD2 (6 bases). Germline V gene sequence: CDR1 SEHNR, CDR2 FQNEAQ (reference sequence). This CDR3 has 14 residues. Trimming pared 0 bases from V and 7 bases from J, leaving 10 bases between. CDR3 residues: CASSLAGGGNEQFF. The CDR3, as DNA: TGTGCCAGCAGCTTAGCGGGAGGTGGGAATGAGCAGTTCTTC. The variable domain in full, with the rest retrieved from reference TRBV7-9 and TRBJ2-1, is DTGVSQNPRHKITKRGQNVTFRCDPISEHNRLYWYRQTLGQGPEFLTYFQNEAQLEKSRLLSDRFSAERPKGSFSTLEIQRTEQGDSAMYLCASSLAGGGNEQFFGPGTRLTVL.

The CDR3 loop reads CASSSPRGANYGYTF. The DNA of the CDR3 is TGTGCCAGCAGCTCTCCTCGGGGGGCCAACTATGGCTACACCTTC. This sequence joins TRBV28 and TRBJ1-2; a weak D match, TRBD1 (6 bases). The CDR3 has 15 residues. Per germline, CDR1 MDHEN and CDR2 SYDVKM. Trimming removed 6 bases at V and 2 bases at J, with 16 bases between.

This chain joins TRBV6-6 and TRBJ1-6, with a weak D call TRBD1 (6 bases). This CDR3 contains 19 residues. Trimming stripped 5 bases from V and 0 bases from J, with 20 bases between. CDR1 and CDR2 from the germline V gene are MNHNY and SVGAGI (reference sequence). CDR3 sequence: CASSQLGTTWSSYNSPLHF. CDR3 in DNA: TGTGCCAGCAGTCAGCTAGGGACAACTTGGAGCTCCTATAATTCACCCCTCCACTTT.

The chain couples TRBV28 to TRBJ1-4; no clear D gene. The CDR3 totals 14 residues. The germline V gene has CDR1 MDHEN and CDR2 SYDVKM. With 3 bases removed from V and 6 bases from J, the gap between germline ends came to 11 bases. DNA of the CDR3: TGTGCCAGCAGTTTTCCCTCTAATGATGAAAAACTGTTTTTT. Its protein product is CASSFPSNDEKLFF.

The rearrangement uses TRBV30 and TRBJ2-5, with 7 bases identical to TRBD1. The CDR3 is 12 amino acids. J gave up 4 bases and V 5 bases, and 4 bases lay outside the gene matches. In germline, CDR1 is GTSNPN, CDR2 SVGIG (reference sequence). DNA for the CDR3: TGTGCCTGGGAGGCAGGGGGAGAGACCCAGTACTTC. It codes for CAWEAGGETQYF.

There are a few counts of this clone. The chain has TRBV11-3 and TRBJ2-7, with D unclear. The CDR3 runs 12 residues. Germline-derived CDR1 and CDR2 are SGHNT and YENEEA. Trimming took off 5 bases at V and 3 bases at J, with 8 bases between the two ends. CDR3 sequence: CASSGNSYEQYF. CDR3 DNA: TGTGCCAGCAGCGGTAACAGCTACGAGCAGTACTTC.